This TCR beta chain derives from a study of beta chain features in type 1 diabetes. At the level of the study: Cell yields, gender and age were similar in healthy donors and patients. Study results and limitations: Type 1 diabetes patients had TCRB CDR3s that were shorter (moderately but significantly so) in all four CD4+ subsets. VDJ junctions from type 1 diabetes patients carried fewer insertions and larger deletions.

The sample holds many counts of this clone. What it binds is unknown. CDR1 and CDR2 (germline): MNHEY, SVGAGI. V lost 4 bases, J lost 14 bases, and 14 bases stayed unmatched. This CDR3 comprises 16 residues. Expressed TCRB transcripts were sequenced because the isolated RNA had all been reverse transcribed beforehand. Clones were read by immunoSEQ multiplex PCR, and TCRdb kept only the in-frame ones, dropping some. Here the sample spans some 110,000 clones, approximately 16% being singletons. One heparinised draw, averaging roughly 0.12 L, was taken per donor. Populations obtained by sorting all exceeded 98% purity.

This TCR was sampled from a man in his thirties or forties with type 1 diabetes. The rearrangement joins TRBV6-5 to TRBJ1-6, with 10 bases aligning to TRBD1. Sequencing input: central memory CD4+ T cells from blood. The CDR3 DNA is TGTGCCAGCAGTTGGTCCGGGACAGGGGATCTTAGGGCCCTCCACTTT. It translates to CASSWSGTGDLRALHF.